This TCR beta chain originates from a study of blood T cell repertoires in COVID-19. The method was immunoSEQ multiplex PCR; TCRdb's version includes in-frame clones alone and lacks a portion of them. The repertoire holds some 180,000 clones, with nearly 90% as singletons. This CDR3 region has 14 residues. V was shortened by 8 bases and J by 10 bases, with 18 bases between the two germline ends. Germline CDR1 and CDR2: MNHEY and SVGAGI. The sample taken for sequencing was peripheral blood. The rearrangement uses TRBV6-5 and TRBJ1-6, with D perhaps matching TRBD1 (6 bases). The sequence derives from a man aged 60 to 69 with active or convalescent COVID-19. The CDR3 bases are TGTGCCAGCTTAAAGGGGGGGCAGGGATCACCCCTCCACTTT. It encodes CASLKGGQGSPLHF.